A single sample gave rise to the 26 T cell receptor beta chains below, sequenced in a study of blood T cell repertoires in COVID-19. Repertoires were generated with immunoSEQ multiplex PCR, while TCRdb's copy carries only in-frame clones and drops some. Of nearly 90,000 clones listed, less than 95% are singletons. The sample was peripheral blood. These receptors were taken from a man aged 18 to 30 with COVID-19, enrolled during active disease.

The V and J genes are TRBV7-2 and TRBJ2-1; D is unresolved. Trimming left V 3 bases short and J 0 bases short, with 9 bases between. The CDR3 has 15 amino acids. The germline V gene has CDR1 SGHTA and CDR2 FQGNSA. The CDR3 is CASSLDASSYNEQFF. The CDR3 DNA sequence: TGTGCCAGCAGCTTGGATGCTAGCTCCTACAATGAGCAGTTCTTC.

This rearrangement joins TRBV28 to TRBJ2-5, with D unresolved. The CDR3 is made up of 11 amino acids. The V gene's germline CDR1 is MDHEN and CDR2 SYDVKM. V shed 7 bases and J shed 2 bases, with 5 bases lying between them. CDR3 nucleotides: TGTGCCAGCATTAGTCAAGAGACCCAGTACTTC. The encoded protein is CASISQETQYF. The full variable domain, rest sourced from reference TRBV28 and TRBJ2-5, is DVKVTQSSRYLVKRTGEKVFLECVQDMDHENMFWYRQDPGLGLRLIYFSYDVKMKEKGDIPEGYSVSREKKERFSLILESASTNQTSMYLCASISQETQYFGPGTRLLVL.

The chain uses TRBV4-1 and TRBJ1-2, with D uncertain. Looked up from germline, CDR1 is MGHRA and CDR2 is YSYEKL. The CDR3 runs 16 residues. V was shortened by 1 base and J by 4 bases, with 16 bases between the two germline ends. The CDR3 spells CASSQVAAASSYGYTF. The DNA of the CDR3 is TGCGCCAGCAGCCAAGTGGCCGCCGCTTCTAGCTATGGCTACACCTTC.

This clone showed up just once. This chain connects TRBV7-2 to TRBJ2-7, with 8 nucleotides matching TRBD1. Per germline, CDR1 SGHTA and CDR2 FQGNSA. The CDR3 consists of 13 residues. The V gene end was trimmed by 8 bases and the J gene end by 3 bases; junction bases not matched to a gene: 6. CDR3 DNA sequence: TGTGCCAGCGGACCGACAGGGGTCTACGAGCAGTACTTC. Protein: CASGPTGVYEQYF.

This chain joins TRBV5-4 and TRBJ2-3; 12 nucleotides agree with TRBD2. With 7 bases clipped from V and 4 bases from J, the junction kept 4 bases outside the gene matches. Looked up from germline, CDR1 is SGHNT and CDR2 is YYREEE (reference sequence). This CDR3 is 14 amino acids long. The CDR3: CASSSGRAADTQYF. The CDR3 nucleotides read TGTGCCAGCTCTAGCGGGAGGGCGGCAGATACGCAGTATTTT.

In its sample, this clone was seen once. The CDR3, as DNA: TGTGCCAGCAGCCCTACACACAGGGGGTCCTACGAGCAGTACTTC. It yields the protein CASSPTHRGSYEQYF. This sequence joins TRBV3-1 (or the pseudogene TRBV3-2) and TRBJ2-7; 8 nucleotides match TRBD1. V shed 4 bases, J shed 1 base, and the junction held 6 bases outside the gene matches. The CDR3 totals 15 residues. Germline V gene sequence: CDR1 LGHDT, CDR2 YNNKEL (reference sequence).

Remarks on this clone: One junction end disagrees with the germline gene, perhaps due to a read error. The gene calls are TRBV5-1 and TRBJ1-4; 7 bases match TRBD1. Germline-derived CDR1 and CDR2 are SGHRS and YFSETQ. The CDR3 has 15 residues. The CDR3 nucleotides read TGCGCCAGCAGCAACCAGGGGGGTTTAGGAGAAAAACTGCTTTTT. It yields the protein CASSNQGGLGEKLLF.

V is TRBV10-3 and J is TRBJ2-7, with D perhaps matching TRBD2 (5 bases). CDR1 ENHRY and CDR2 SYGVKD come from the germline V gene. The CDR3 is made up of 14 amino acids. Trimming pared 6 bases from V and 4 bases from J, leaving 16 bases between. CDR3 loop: CAISADYSSYEQYF. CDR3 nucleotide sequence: TGTGCCATCAGCGCCGACTACTCCTCGTACGAGCAGTACTTC.

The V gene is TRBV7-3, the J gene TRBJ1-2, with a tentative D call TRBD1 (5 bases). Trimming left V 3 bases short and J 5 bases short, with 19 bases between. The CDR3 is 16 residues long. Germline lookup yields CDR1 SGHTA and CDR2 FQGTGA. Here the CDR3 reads CASSFPRGTGGYGYTF. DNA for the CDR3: TGTGCCAGCAGCTTCCCTCGCGGGACGGGCGGGTATGGCTACACCTTC.

The CDR3 DNA is TGCGCCAGCAACCCTTTAGGTACAGACGCTGAAGCTTTCTTT. This codes for CASNPLGTDAEAFF. The chain carries TRBV10-2 and TRBJ1-1, with D hard to call. This CDR3 is built from 14 residues. V lost 7 bases to trimming and J lost 6 bases, with 18 bases between them. Germline assignment: CDR1 WSHSY and CDR2 SAAADI.

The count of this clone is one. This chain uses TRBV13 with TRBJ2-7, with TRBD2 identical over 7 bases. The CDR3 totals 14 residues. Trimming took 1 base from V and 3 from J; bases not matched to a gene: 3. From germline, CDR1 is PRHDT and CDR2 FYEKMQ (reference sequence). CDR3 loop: CASSLVASGYEQYF. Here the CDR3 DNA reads TGTGCCAGCAGCTTAGTGGCTAGCGGCTACGAGCAGTACTTC.

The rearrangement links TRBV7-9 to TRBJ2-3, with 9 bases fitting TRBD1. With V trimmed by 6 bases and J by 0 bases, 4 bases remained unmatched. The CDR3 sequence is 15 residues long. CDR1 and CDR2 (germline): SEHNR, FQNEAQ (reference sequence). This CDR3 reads CASSEGQGSTDTQYF. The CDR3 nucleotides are TGTGCCAGCAGTGAGGGACAGGGAAGCACAGATACGCAGTATTTT.

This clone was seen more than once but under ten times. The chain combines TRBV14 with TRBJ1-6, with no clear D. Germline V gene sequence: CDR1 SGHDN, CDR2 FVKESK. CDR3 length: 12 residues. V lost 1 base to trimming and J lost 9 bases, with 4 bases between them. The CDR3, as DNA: TGTGCCAGCAGCCAAGCCAGTTCACCCCTCCACTTT. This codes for CASSQASSPLHF.

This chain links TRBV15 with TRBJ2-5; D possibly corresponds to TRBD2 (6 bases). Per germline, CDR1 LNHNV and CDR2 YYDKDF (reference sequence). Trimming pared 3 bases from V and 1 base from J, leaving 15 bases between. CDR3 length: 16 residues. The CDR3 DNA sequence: TGTGCCACCAGCAGTTCGGCTGGGACTGCCCAAGAGACCCAGTACTTC. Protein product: CATSSSAGTAQETQYF.

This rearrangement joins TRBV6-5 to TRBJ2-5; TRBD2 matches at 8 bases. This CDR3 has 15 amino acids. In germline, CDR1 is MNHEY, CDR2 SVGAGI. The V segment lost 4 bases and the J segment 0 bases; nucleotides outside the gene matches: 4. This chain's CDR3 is CASSFRLAYQETQYF. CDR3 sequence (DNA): TGTGCCAGCAGTTTCCGACTAGCGTACCAAGAGACCCAGTACTTC.

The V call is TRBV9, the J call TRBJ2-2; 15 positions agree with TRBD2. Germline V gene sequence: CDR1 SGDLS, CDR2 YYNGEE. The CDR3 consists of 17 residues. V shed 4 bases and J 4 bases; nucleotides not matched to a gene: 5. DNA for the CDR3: TGTGCCAGCAGCCCCCGGACTAGCGGGAGGGGCACCGGGGAGCTGTTTTTT. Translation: CASSPRTSGRGTGELFF.

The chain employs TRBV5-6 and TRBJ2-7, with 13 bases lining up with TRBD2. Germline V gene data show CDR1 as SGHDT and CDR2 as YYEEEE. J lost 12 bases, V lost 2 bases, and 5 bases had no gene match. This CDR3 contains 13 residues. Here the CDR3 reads CASSFLTSGRLYF. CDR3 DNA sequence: TGTGCCAGCAGCTTTTTGACTAGCGGGAGGTTGTACTTC.

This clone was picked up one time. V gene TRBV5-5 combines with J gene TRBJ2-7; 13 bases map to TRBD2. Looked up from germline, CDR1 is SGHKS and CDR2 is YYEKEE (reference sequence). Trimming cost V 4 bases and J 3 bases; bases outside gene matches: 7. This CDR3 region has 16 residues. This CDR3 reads CASSPTGTSGVYEQYF. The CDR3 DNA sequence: TGTGCCAGCAGCCCAACCGGGACTAGCGGGGTCTACGAGCAGTACTTC. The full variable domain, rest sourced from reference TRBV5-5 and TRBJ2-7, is DAGVTQSPTHLIKTRGQQVTLRCSPISGHKSVSWYQQVLGQGPQFIFQYYEKEERGRGNFPDRFSARQFPNYSSELNVNALLLGDSALYLCASSPTGTSGVYEQYFGPGTRLTVT.

This CDR3 reads CASRRAGRTEAFF. CDR3 DNA: TGTGCCAGCAGGAGAGCAGGGCGCACTGAAGCTTTCTTT. The chain recombines TRBV6-5 with TRBJ1-1; D might be TRBD1 (5 bases). CDR3 length equals 13 residues. V dropped 6 bases and J dropped 4 bases, with 12 bases sitting between them. Germline V gene lookup returns CDR1 MNHEY and CDR2 SVGAGI.

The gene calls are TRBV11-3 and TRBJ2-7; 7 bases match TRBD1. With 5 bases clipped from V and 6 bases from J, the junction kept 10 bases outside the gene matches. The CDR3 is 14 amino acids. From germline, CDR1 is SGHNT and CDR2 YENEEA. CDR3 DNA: TGTGCCAGCAGCCGAACAGGGGATCGAGGCGAGCAGTACTTC. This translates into CASSRTGDRGEQYF.

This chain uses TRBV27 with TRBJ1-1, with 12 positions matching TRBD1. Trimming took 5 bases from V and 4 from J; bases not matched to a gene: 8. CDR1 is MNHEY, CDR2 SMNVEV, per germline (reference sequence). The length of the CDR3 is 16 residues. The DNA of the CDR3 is TGTGCCAGCAGTCGGGGACAGGGGGCGATTTCCACTGAAGCTTTCTTT. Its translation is CASSRGQGAISTEAFF.

CDR3 loop: CASVRGGTGTQYF. The CDR3 DNA follows: TGTGCCAGCGTTCGGGGGGGCACGGGTACGCAGTATTTT. The rearrangement uses TRBV5-6 and TRBJ2-3; 8 positions agree with TRBD2. After removal of 7 bases from V and 8 bases from J, the junction contained 9 bases not matched to a gene. Germline values: CDR1 SGHDT, CDR2 YYEEEE. The CDR3 contains 13 residues.

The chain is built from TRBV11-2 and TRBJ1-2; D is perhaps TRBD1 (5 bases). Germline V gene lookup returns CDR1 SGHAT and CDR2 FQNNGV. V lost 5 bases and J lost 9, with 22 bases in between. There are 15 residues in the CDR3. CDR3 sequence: CASSPLIPGEGSYTF. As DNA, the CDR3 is TGTGCCAGCAGCCCCCTTATTCCGGGGGAGGGAAGCTACACCTTC.

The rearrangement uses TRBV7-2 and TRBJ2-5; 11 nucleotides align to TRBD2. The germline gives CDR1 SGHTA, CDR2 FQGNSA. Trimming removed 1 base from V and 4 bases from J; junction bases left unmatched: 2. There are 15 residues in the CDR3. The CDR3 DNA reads TGTGCCAGCAGCTTAGGGGGGACTAGCGGAGAGACCCAGTACTTC. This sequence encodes CASSLGGTSGETQYF.

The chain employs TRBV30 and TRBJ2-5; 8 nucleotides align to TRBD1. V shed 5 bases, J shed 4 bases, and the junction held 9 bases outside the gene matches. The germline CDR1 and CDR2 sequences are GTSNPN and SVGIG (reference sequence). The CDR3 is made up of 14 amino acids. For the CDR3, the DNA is TGTGCCTGGGGCGCAGGGGGCTCGGCAGAGACCCAGTACTTC. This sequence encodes CAWGAGGSAETQYF.

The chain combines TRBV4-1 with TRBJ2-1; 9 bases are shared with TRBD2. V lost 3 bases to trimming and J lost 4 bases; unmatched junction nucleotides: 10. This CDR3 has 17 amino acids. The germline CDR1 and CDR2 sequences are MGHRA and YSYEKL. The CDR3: CASSHVIAGVTYNEQFF. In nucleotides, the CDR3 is TGCGCCAGCAGCCACGTTATAGCGGGAGTAACGTACAATGAGCAGTTCTTC.